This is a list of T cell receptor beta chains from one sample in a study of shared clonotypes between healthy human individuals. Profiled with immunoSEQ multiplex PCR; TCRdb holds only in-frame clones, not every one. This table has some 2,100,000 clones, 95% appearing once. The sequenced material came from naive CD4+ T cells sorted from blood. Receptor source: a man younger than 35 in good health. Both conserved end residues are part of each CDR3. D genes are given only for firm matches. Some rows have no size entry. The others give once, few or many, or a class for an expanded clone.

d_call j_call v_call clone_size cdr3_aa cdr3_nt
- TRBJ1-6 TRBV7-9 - CASSLKGEGSPLHF TGTGCCAGCAGCTTAAAGGGAGAAGGTTCACCCCTCCACTTT
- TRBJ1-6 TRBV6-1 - CASLWGPNSPLHF TGTGCCAGCCTCTGGGGCCCTAATTCACCCCTCCACTTT
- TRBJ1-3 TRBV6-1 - CASSLGQSSGNTIYF TGTGCCAGCAGTTTAGGACAGAGCTCTGGAAACACCATATATTTT
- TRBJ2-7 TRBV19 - CASSIEGGYEQYF TGTGCCAGTAGTATAGAGGGGGGCTACGAGCAGTACTTC
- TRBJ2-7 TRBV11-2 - CASSLSTGTYEQYF TGTGCCAGCAGCTTGTCGACAGGCACCTACGAGCAGTACTTC
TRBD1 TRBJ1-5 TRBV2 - CASSVQGEIQPQHF TGTGCCAGCAGTGTGCAGGGGGAAATTCAGCCCCAGCATTTT
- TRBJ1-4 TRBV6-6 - CASSFGGLNEKLFF TGTGCCAGCAGTTTCGGGGGCCTTAATGAAAAACTGTTTTTT
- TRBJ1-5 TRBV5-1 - CASSLDRPDQPQHF TGCGCCAGCAGCTTGGACAGGCCGGACCAGCCCCAGCATTTT
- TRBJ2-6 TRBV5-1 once CASSQTSTGANVLTF TGCGCCAGCAGCCAAACCAGCACTGGGGCCAACGTCCTGACTTTC
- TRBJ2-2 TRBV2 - CASEPDRNTGELFF TGTGCCAGCGAGCCAGACAGGAACACCGGGGAGCTGTTTTTT
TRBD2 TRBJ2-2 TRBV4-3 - CASSQGVGLAGGSNTGELFF TGCGCCAGCAGCCAAGGAGTCGGACTAGCGGGAGGATCGAACACCGGGGAGCTGTTTTTT
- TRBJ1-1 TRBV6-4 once CASSDGANTEAFF TGTGCCAGCAGTGACGGGGCTAACACTGAAGCTTTCTTT
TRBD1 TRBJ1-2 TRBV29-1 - CSVEGTATGENYGYTF TGCAGCGTTGAAGGAACCGCGACAGGGGAAAACTATGGCTACACCTTC
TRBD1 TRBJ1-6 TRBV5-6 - CASSLRGQIQNSPLHF TGTGCCAGCAGCCTGAGGGGACAGATACAAAATTCACCCCTCCACTTT
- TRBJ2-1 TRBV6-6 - CATLTGPSYNEQFF TGTGCCACCCTGACGGGTCCTTCCTACAATGAGCAGTTCTTC
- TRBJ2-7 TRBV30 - CAWNRDLDYEQYF TGTGCCTGGAACCGGGACTTAGACTACGAGCAGTACTTC
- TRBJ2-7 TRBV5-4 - CASSLDQVQTFYEQYF TGTGCCAGCAGCCTTGATCAGGTGCAGACCTTCTACGAGCAGTACTTC
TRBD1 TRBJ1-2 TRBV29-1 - CSAADRARYGYTF TGCAGCGCAGCGGACAGGGCGCGGTATGGCTACACCTTC
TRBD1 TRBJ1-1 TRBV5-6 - CASSLQGALNTEAFF TGTGCCAGCAGCTTACAGGGGGCCCTGAACACTGAAGCTTTCTTT
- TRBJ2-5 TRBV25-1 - CASSRRRGETQYF TGTGCCAGCAGTCGACGGAGGGGCGAGACCCAGTACTTC
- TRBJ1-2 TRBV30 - CAWSVAPQGENYGYTF TGTGCCTGGAGTGTAGCTCCGCAGGGTGAGAACTATGGCTACACCTTC
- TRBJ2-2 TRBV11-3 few CASSPGVGSGELFF TGTGCCAGCAGCCCTGGTGTGGGGTCCGGGGAGCTGTTTTTT
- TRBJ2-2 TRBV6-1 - CASRPGLNTGELFF TGTGCCAGCAGACCGGGACTTAACACCGGGGAGCTGTTTTTT
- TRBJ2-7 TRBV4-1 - CASSQVGGKAYEQYF TGCGCCAGCAGCCAAGTCGGAGGAAAGGCCTACGAGCAGTACTTC
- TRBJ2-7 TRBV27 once CASSLGGPPEEQYF TGTGCCAGCAGTTTAGGAGGTCCCCCTGAAGAGCAGTACTTC
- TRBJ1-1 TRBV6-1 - CASSVLTGSTEAFF TGTGCCAGCAGTGTCCTCACGGGTAGCACTGAAGCTTTCTTT
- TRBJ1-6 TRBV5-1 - CASSLKQGYDSPLHF TGCGCCAGCAGCTTGAAGCAGGGTTACGATTCACCCCTCCACTTT
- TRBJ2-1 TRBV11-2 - CASSPVSGAYNEQFF TGTGCCAGCAGCCCCGTTAGCGGAGCTTACAATGAGCAGTTCTTC
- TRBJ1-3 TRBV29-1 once CSVGDRNNTIYF TGCAGCGTGGGAGACAGGAACAACACCATATATTTT
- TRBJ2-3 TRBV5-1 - CASSLDRVTDTQYF TGCGCCAGCAGCTTGGACAGGGTCACAGATACGCAGTATTTT
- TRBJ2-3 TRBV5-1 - CASSLAGRGSSDTQYF TGCGCCAGCAGCTTGGCCGGCCGCGGCAGCTCAGATACGCAGTATTTT
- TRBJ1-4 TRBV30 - CAWRSHSNEKLFF TGTGCCTGGAGAAGCCATTCGAATGAAAAACTGTTTTTT
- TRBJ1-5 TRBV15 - CATSRGLTREPQHF TGTGCCACCAGCAGAGGCCTTACTAGGGAGCCCCAGCATTTT
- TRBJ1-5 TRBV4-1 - CASSQEANQPQHF TGCGCCAGCAGCCAAGAAGCAAATCAGCCCCAGCATTTT
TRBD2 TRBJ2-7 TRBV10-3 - CAISESGLAVYEQYF TGTGCCATCAGTGAGTCGGGACTAGCGGTTTACGAGCAGTACTTC
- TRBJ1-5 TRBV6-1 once CASSEQGADQPQHF TGTGCCAGCAGTGAACAGGGCGCGGATCAGCCCCAGCATTTT
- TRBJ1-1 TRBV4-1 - CASSQFLGNTEAFF TGCGCCAGCAGCCAATTCCTGGGAAACACTGAAGCTTTCTTT
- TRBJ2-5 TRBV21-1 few CASSTRLIQETQYF TGTGCCAGCAGCACTAGACTGATCCAAGAGACCCAGTACTTC
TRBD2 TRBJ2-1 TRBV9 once CASSVVGLAGERLFF TGTGCCAGCAGCGTAGTTGGGCTAGCGGGGGAAAGGCTGTTCTTC
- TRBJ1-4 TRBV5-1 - CASSLDWAGVKLFF TGCGCCAGCAGCTTGGACTGGGCGGGGGTAAAACTGTTTTTT
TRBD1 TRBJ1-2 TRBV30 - CAWGQGANYGYTF TGTGCCTGGGGACAGGGGGCAAACTATGGCTACACCTTC
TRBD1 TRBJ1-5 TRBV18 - CASSPTGGIQPQHF TGTGCCAGCTCACCGACAGGGGGTATTCAGCCCCAGCATTTT
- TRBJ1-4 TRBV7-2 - CASSFGRVEKLFF TGTGCCAGCAGCTTCGGAAGGGTTGAAAAACTGTTTTTT
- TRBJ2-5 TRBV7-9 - CASSSLDRLETQYF TGTGCCAGCAGCTCCTTGGACAGATTGGAGACCCAGTACTTC
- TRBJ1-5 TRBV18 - CASSPSQRESQHF TGTGCCAGCTCACCCTCGCAGAGGGAGTCCCAGCATTTT
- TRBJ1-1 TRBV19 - CATSAKPYTEAFF TGTGCCACCTCCGCAAAGCCCTACACTGAAGCTTTCTTT
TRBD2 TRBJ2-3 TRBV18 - CASSRMTSGGLPDTQYF TGTGCCAGCTCACGTATGACTAGCGGGGGGTTACCAGATACGCAGTATTTT
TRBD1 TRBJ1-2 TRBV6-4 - CASSDSTGGGYGYTF TGTGCCAGCAGTGACTCGACAGGGGGCGGCTATGGCTACACCTTC
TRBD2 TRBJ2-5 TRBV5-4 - CASSEGLAGVGRETQYF TGTGCCAGCAGCGAGGGACTAGCGGGAGTCGGTCGGGAGACCCAGTACTTC
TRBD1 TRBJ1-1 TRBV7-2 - CASSVTGGAALEAFF TGTGCCAGCAGCGTTACAGGGGGCGCCGCCCTTGAAGCTTTCTTT
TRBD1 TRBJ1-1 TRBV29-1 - CSVGGTVNTEAFF TGCAGCGTTGGTGGGACAGTGAACACTGAAGCTTTCTTT
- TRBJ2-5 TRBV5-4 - CASSLVGRETQYF TGTGCCAGCAGCTTGGTGGGGCGGGAGACCCAGTACTTC
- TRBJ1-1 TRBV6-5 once CASSYGGAYTEAFF TGTGCCAGCAGTTACGGGGGAGCCTACACTGAAGCTTTCTTT
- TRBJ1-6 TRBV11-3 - CASSLGPVYNSPLHF TGTGCCAGCAGCTTAGGCCCAGTCTATAATTCACCCCTCCACTTT
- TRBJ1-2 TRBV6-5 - CASITRGNGYTF TGTGCCAGCATAACAAGGGGAAATGGCTACACCTTC
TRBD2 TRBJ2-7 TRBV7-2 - CASSSPGLASYEQYF TGTGCCAGCAGCTCCCCGGGACTAGCCTCCTACGAGCAGTACTTC
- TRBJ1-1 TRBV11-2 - CASSLARGGRTNTEAFF TGTGCCAGCAGCTTAGCGCGTGGTGGTCGGACGAACACTGAAGCTTTCTTT